This is a list of T cell receptor beta chains from one sample in a study of cytomegalovirus exposure and HLA in healthy donors. The data were produced by immunoSEQ multiplex PCR, yet TCRdb's version contains in-frame clones alone and is incomplete. This table holds over 200,000 clones, over 65% found once. Specimen: PBMCs. Receptor source: a young woman in good health and CMV-seronegative. Both conserved end residues are part of each CDR3. The D gene is left open where the match is weak. Clone size is stated in some rows and not others, as once, few, many or a class when expanded.

d_call,j_call,clone_size,v_call,cdr3_nt,cdr3_aa
TRBD2,TRBJ2-7,once,TRBV7-8,TGTGCCAGCAGCTCCTTTGGCGGGGGGGGGCGAAGTGACGAGCAGTACTTC,CASSSFGGGGRSDEQYF
TRBD1,TRBJ1-1,NA,TRBV30,TGTGCCTGCAAAAGACAGGGAACCCCCCTGAACACTGAAGCTTTCTTT,CACKRQGTPLNTEAFF
TRBD1,TRBJ2-1,NA,TRBV15,TGTGCCACCAGCGGAAACAGGGGAAATGGAAATGAGCAGTTCTTC,CATSGNRGNGNEQFF
TRBD1,TRBJ1-4,NA,TRBV15,TGTGCCACCAGCAGAAATCAGGGGGTCGGTGAAAAACTGTTTTTT,CATSRNQGVGEKLFF
NA,TRBJ2-6,NA,TRBV7-2,TGTGCCAGCAGCTTAGGCCCGGACGGGGCCAACGTCCTGACTTTC,CASSLGPDGANVLTF
TRBD1,TRBJ1-2,NA,TRBV28,TGTGCCAGCACCACCTCCGGGACAGAAAATATCTATGGCTACACCTTC,CASTTSGTENIYGYTF
NA,TRBJ1-5,NA,TRBV16,TGTGCCAGCAGCCAATTCGGGGGAATCAATCAGCCCCAGCATTTT,CASSQFGGINQPQHF
NA,TRBJ1-1,NA,TRBV25-1,TGTGCCAGCAGTGACTGGGTCGGCACTGAAGCTTTCTTT,CASSDWVGTEAFF
NA,TRBJ2-1,NA,TRBV4-1,TGCGCCAGCAGCTTCAGGGAAGGGCGAACAGGGCCTAGCTCCTACAATGAGCAGTTCTTC,CASSFREGRTGPSSYNEQFF
NA,TRBJ2-3,NA,TRBV7-3,TGTGCCAGCAGCTATACGACGGTAAATACGCAGTATTTT,CASSYTTVNTQYF
NA,TRBJ1-1,NA,TRBV25-1,TGTGCCAGCAGCCCGGAGGTGGGTCTATCCACTGAAGCTTTCTTT,CASSPEVGLSTEAFF
NA,TRBJ1-5,few,TRBV4-1,TGCGCCAGCAGCCAATCAGGGGTTACAGGGTGGCAGCCCCAGCATTTT,CASSQSGVTGWQPQHF
TRBD2,TRBJ2-3,NA,TRBV7-8,TGTGCCAGCAGCTTAGGGTTGGTGGGAGGGGCGAGAGATACGCAGTATTTT,CASSLGLVGGARDTQYF
NA,TRBJ1-1,NA,TRBV4-2,TGTGCCAGCAGCCAAGGCCAAGCGGGGTTGCTGAACACTGAAGCTTTCTTT,CASSQGQAGLLNTEAFF
NA,TRBJ1-2,NA,TRBV30,TGTGCCCACTTATTTCCCGGGGGGCAGGGTTGGAATGGCTACACCTTC,CAHLFPGGQGWNGYTF
NA,TRBJ1-1,NA,TRBV5-1,TGCGCCAGCAGCTTGGGTGGGACGGCGACTGAAGCTTTCTTT,CASSLGGTATEAFF
NA,TRBJ1-1,NA,TRBV15,TGTGCCACCAGCGCGAGGGTCGCGAACACTGAAGCTTTCTTT,CATSARVANTEAFF
NA,TRBJ2-7,NA,TRBV2,TGTGCCAGCTGGGGATTCTACGAGCAGTACTTC,CASWGFYEQYF
NA,TRBJ2-7,many,TRBV5-6,TGTGCCAGCAGCTTAGGTGTGAGACAGCGGTACTTC,CASSLGVRQRYF
NA,TRBJ2-7,NA,TRBV5-1,TGCGCCAGCAGCTTGGGGGGGACGGAGATCCACGAGCAGTACTTC,CASSLGGTEIHEQYF
NA,TRBJ2-5,NA,TRBV2,TGTGCCAGCAGTGAAGGGAATAAAGAGACCCAGTACTTC,CASSEGNKETQYF
NA,TRBJ2-2,NA,TRBV7-9,TGTGCCAGCAGCCCCGCGGGGCTCCCCACCGGGGAGCTGTTTTTT,CASSPAGLPTGELFF
NA,TRBJ1-5,NA,TRBV7-2,TGTGCCAGCAGCTTGGGGCAGGGTCAGCCCCAGCATTTT,CASSLGQGQPQHF
NA,TRBJ1-3,NA,TRBV5-1,TGCGCCAGCAGCTATTCGGCGGTTGGACAGAGCTCTGGAAACACCATATATTTT,CASSYSAVGQSSGNTIYF
NA,TRBJ1-5,many,TRBV19,TGTGCCAGTCGTTCGGCAGCCAGCAATCAGCCCCAGCATTTT,CASRSAASNQPQHF
NA,TRBJ2-7,NA,TRBV4-1,TGCGCCAGCAGCCAAGATGGCAGCTACGAGCAGTACTTC,CASSQDGSYEQYF
NA,TRBJ2-7,NA,TRBV5-6,TGTGCCAGCAGCTTTGTTGCGGGCTCCTACGAGCAGTACTTC,CASSFVAGSYEQYF
NA,TRBJ1-2,NA,TRBV10-3,TGTGCCATCAGTGAGTCGTCAGTGGCCGACTATGGCTACACCTTC,CAISESSVADYGYTF
TRBD1,TRBJ2-7,NA,TRBV5-6,TGTGCCAGCAGCTGGACAGGGAGCCACGAGCAGTACTTC,CASSWTGSHEQYF
TRBD1,TRBJ2-7,NA,TRBV6-6,TGTGCCAGCAGTGACCGCGACAGGGGAACCTACGAGCAGTACTTC,CASSDRDRGTYEQYF
NA,TRBJ2-2,NA,TRBV29-1,TGCAGCGTTGATCGGCGGGTGGCCGGGGAGCTGTTTTTT,CSVDRRVAGELFF
NA,TRBJ2-1,NA,TRBV9,TGTGCCAGCAGCGTACAGGGGACGCGGAACGATGAGCAGTTCTTC,CASSVQGTRNDEQFF
NA,TRBJ1-2,once,TRBV4-2,TGTGCCAGCAGCCACATACAGGGAGAAGGCTACACCTTC,CASSHIQGEGYTF
NA,TRBJ1-2,NA,TRBV10-3,TGTGCCATCTCGGAGGTCGGGGCGGGTGTCGGCTACACCTTC,CAISEVGAGVGYTF
TRBD1,TRBJ1-1,NA,TRBV29-1,TGCAGCGTTGTTTTTGGGACAGGGGTTGAAGCTTTCTTT,CSVVFGTGVEAFF
TRBD2,TRBJ2-5,NA,TRBV5-1,TGCGCCAGCAGCTTCGCCCCCCCGGGTGGACTAGCGGGAGATGGAGAGACCCAGTACTTC,CASSFAPPGGLAGDGETQYF
TRBD1,TRBJ2-2,once,TRBV5-6,TGTGCCAGCAGCTTGCCACGGACAGGGGTGACCGGGGAGCTGTTTTTT,CASSLPRTGVTGELFF